This T cell receptor beta chain derives from a study of long-term antiretroviral therapy in people with HIV. The CDR3 runs 15 residues. Germline CDR1 and CDR2: SEHNR and FQNEAQ (reference sequence). V was shortened by 1 base and J by 6 bases, with 12 bases between the two germline ends. The run of the v3.0 immunoSEQ assay was at survey level. Assay used: immunoSEQ multiplex PCR; TCRdb lists only in-frame clones, some missing. Here the sample spans under 30,000 clones, 80% being singletons. Details on this clone: Its matching antigen is unknown.

Broader study findings: Blood in the study was drawn between the mid-2000s and the late 2010s, possibly under older ART regimens, which may be less effective than current ones. HIV repertoires spanned tighter CDR3 length ranges than controls did. The repertoire was dominated at all time points by clones expanded before ART. Relative to transplant donor controls, diversity remained lower despite increasing after ART.

The genes are TRBV7-9 and TRBJ2-2; tentative D call: TRBD2 (5 bases). The sample in question was unsorted PBMCs, obtained 0.3 years after starting antiretroviral therapy. The TCR sequence derives from a man in his forties with HIV. Here the CDR3 DNA reads TGTGCCAGCAGCTTAGATGGAGGAAAGGCCGGGGAGCTGTTTTTT. The encoded protein is CASSLDGGKAGELFF.